This is a list of T cell receptor beta chains from one sample in a study of Ad26.COV2.S vaccination and SARS-CoV-2 variants. TCRdb's copy holds only in-frame clones and misses some; the assay was immunoSEQ multiplex PCR. The sample includes around 320,000 clones, 86% of them seen just once. This material consisted of peripheral blood, taken in a trial of Ad26.COV2.S vaccine versus placebo. The receptor source for this set is a person between 18 and 59 years old who received the Ad26.COV2.S COVID-19 vaccine or a placebo. Both conserved end residues are part of each CDR3. Part of the rows lack a size; the others show once, few, many or a class for expanded clones.

clone size | J gene | V gene | CDR3 protein
NA | TRBJ1-4 | TRBV6-5 | CASSYVRTGEKLFF
NA | TRBJ2-7 | TRBV19 | CASSIGGSGFYEQYF
NA | TRBJ1-2 | TRBV18 | CASSPLGVTNYGYTF
NA | TRBJ2-1 | TRBV9 | CASSVWGSRDNEQFF
NA | TRBJ2-1 | TRBV6-5 | CASSYGAVPYNEQFF
NA | TRBJ1-1 | TRBV5-4 | CASSLTSGSSGNKAFF
few | TRBJ1-1 | TRBV6-4 | CANSGLNTEAFF
many | TRBJ2-1 | TRBV7-9 | CASSRGLAEYNEQFF
few | TRBJ1-1 | TRBV6-6 | CASSYSGDEAFF
NA | TRBJ2-1 | TRBV18 | CASSPKGFSYNEQFF
once | TRBJ2-5 | TRBV5-6 | CASRSVGGETQYF
NA | TRBJ2-3 | TRBV14 | CASSQTLPLGTDTQYF
NA | TRBJ1-1 | TRBV4-1 | CASSQEAARVNTEAFF
NA | TRBJ1-4 | TRBV10-3 | CAISAGTGETNEKLFF
NA | TRBJ1-6 | TRBV7-3 | CASSPGQGAGSPLHF
NA | TRBJ1-2 | TRBV18 | CASSPQGVRGYTF
NA | TRBJ1-1 | TRBV18 | CASSPREQGLNTEAFF
NA | TRBJ1-4 | TRBV7-2 | CASSLDRASILFF
few | TRBJ1-5 | TRBV3-1/TRBV3-2 | CASSQDPMKRGQPQHF
NA | TRBJ1-6 | TRBV6-5 | CASRIEQDNSPLHF